The 21 T cell receptor beta chains listed next were all sequenced from one sample in a study of blood T cell repertoires in COVID-19. Sequenced by immunoSEQ multiplex PCR; TCRdb stores in-frame clones only, minus some. The data contain around 250,000 clones, 90% to 95% of them singletons. Material: PBMCs or T cells enriched from blood (not recorded which). These receptors all come from a human donor in a cohort exposed to, infected with or recovered from COVID-19 (not recorded which). The donor label of this sample is uncertain.

The V and J genes are TRBV7-8 and TRBJ2-5; 9 bases line up with TRBD1. Per the germline V gene, CDR1 is SGHVS and CDR2 is FQNEAQ. Trimming took 2 bases from V and 5 from J; bases not matched to a gene: 3. The length of the CDR3 is 14 residues. The CDR3 DNA reads TGTGCCAGCAGCTTAACAGGGGGCGCGGAGACCCAGTACTTC. Amino acid sequence: CASSLTGGAETQYF.

The chain recombines TRBV5-6 with TRBJ2-5; 7 bases line up with TRBD1. The length of the CDR3 is 15 residues. The trim removed 4 bases at V and 7 bases at J, leaving 13 bases unmatched. The germline V gene has CDR1 SGHDT and CDR2 YYEEEE. The CDR3 is CASSDDRAPGGTQYF. The CDR3 DNA reads TGTGCCAGCAGCGACGACAGAGCACCAGGGGGGACCCAGTACTTC.

V is TRBV5-1 and J is TRBJ2-7, with 7 bases that match TRBD2. The V gene's germline CDR1 is SGHRS and CDR2 YFSETQ. The J segment lost 2 bases and the V segment lost 4 bases, leaving 9 bases of the junction unmatched. The CDR3 is 15 residues long. CDR3 in DNA: TGCGCCAGCAGCCCTCAGGGAGGGAGCGCCTACGAGCAGTACTTC. Protein sequence: CASSPQGGSAYEQYF.

This clone was detected a few times. The CDR3 here is CAWTGGTGSTEAFF. The CDR3 coding sequence is TGTGCCTGGACAGGGGGAACGGGAAGCACTGAAGCTTTCTTT. V gene TRBV30 combines with J gene TRBJ1-1; 7 nucleotides align to TRBD1. The CDR3 extends over 14 amino acids. CDR1 and CDR2 (germline): GTSNPN, SVGIG (reference sequence). The V gene end was trimmed by 4 bases and the J gene end by 4 bases; junction bases not matched to a gene: 9.

The genes are TRBV28 and TRBJ1-2; TRBD1 agrees at 8 bases. V lost 10 bases to trimming and J lost 3 bases; unmatched junction nucleotides: 4. CDR3 length: 12 amino acids. In germline, CDR1 is MDHEN, CDR2 SYDVKM. The CDR3 DNA reads as TGTGCCACCATACAGGGGGACTATGGCTACACCTTC. It encodes CATIQGDYGYTF.

The chain has TRBV6-5 and TRBJ2-3; possible D gene TRBD2, 5 bases. This CDR3 region has 13 residues. V was clipped by 6 bases and J by 0 bases, with 7 bases between them. Germline values: CDR1 MNHEY, CDR2 SVGAGI. The CDR3 is CASSPGSTDTQYF. The CDR3 DNA sequence: TGTGCCAGCAGCCCGGGGAGCACAGATACGCAGTATTTT.

The CDR3: CASSKKSGPGTSGGSGPLYEQYF. The CDR3 DNA reads TGTGCCAGCAGCAAAAAGTCCGGCCCAGGGACTAGCGGGGGATCGGGCCCCCTTTACGAGCAGTACTTC. V and J are TRBV21-1 and TRBJ2-7; no check of the table's D call, TRBD2, against the DNA was made. TRBV21-1 is described as a pseudogene. This CDR3 comprises 23 residues.

The chain carries TRBV7-9 and TRBJ2-7; 7 positions agree with TRBD1. Germline V gene lookup returns CDR1 SEHNR and CDR2 FQNEAQ (reference sequence). CDR3 length: 13 residues. The ends lost 10 bases at V and 5 bases at J; junction bases unmatched: 11. CDR3 loop: CATRRQGRNEQYF. CDR3 DNA: TGTGCCACTCGGCGACAGGGAAGGAACGAGCAGTACTTC. Using reference TRBV7-9 and TRBJ2-7 for the parts outside the CDR3, the full variable domain is DTGVSQNPRHKITKRGQNVTFRCDPISEHNRLYWYRQTLGQGPEFLTYFQNEAQLEKSRLLSDRFSAERPKGSFSTLEIQRTEQGDSAMYLCATRRQGRNEQYFGPGTRLTVT.

The DNA for the CDR3 is TGTGCCAGCTCACCAGTAGGAATAGCGGGGGGCTACGAGCAGTACTTC. Residues: CASSPVGIAGGYEQYF. V gene TRBV18 combines with J gene TRBJ2-7; 10 bases are a match to TRBD2. Unmatched junction bases numbered 7, after V lost 2 bases and J lost 3 bases. This CDR3 spans 16 amino acids. Germline V CDR1 and CDR2: KGHSH, LQKENI.

The chain carries TRBV5-5 and TRBJ2-5; D is undetermined. Trimming removed 0 bases at V and 5 bases at J, with 11 bases between. The CDR3 sequence is 14 residues long. CDR1 SGHKS and CDR2 YYEKEE come from the germline V gene (reference sequence). The chain's CDR3 is CASSLGAGRETQYF. DNA for the CDR3: TGTGCCAGCAGCTTGGGCGCCGGCAGGGAGACCCAGTACTTC.

V is TRBV3-1 (or the pseudogene TRBV3-2) and J is TRBJ2-5; D is perhaps TRBD2 (6 bases). Germline lookup yields CDR1 LGHDT and CDR2 YNNKEL (reference sequence). V was shortened by 4 bases and J by 10 bases, with 13 bases between the two germline ends. The CDR3 covers 12 residues. The CDR3 DNA reads as TGTGCCAGCAGCCGCGATTGGGGGGACCAGTACTTC. Its protein product is CASSRDWGDQYF.

This clone was counted once. This chain joins TRBV10-3 and TRBJ1-2; D gene ambiguous. V gave up 7 bases and J gave up 3 bases, with 9 bases separating them. CDR1 is ENHRY, CDR2 SYGVKD, per germline. This CDR3 is built from 12 residues. The CDR3 DNA follows: TGTGCCATCAATCGGGGAGACTATGGCTACACCTTC. Translating it yields CAINRGDYGYTF.

The chain has TRBV12-5 and TRBJ2-4; the D is unclear. The germline V and J ends were trimmed by 5 bases and 5 bases, with 13 bases remaining between them. CDR3 length equals 14 residues. Germline V lookup: CDR1 LGHNT, CDR2 FRNRAP. The CDR3 sequence: CASGVWPQENIQYF. CDR3 DNA sequence: TGTGCTAGTGGTGTATGGCCTCAGGAAAACATTCAGTACTTC.

The count of this clone is one. The chain joins TRBV6-5 to TRBJ1-2; 9 bases agree with TRBD1. Germline V gene lookup returns CDR1 MNHEY and CDR2 SVGAGI. The ends lost 4 bases at V and 2 bases at J; junction bases unmatched: 5. The length of the CDR3 is 15 residues. The CDR3 DNA reads TGTGCCAGCAGTTCTCGGACAGGGGCCAACTATGGCTACACCTTC. Translating gives CASSSRTGANYGYTF.

V gene TRBV5-1 combines with J gene TRBJ1-4; D may be TRBD1 (5 bases). Deletions cut 4 bases from V and 7 bases from J, with 14 bases between. Germline V gene sequence: CDR1 SGHRS, CDR2 YFSETQ. The CDR3 contains 14 residues. CDR3 DNA sequence: TGCGCCAGCAGCCTCCAGGGAAACGGTGAAAAACTGTTTTTT. It codes for CASSLQGNGEKLFF. Based on the CDR3 plus reference TRBV5-1 and TRBJ1-4, the full variable domain is KAGVTQTPRYLIKTRGQQVTLSCSPISGHRSVSWYQQTPGQGLQFLFEYFSETQRNKGNFPGRFSGRQFSNSRSEMNVSTLELGDSALYLCASSLQGNGEKLFFGSGTQLSVL.

In DNA, the CDR3 is TGCGCCAGCAGCCCATACCCCTCTACTGAGCAGTTCTTC. Translation: CASSPYPSTEQFF. The chain links TRBV4-3 to TRBJ2-1; D unresolved. The CDR3 length is 13 residues. The V end was cut by 4 bases, the J end by 9 bases, with 13 bases between. Germline CDR1 is LGHNA and CDR2 is YSLEER.

The J gene is TRBJ2-2, the V gene TRBV4-3; 7 positions agree with TRBD1. Germline trimming cut 0 bases from V and 7 bases from J; bases unmatched to any gene: 5. The germline V gene has CDR1 LGHNA and CDR2 YSLEER. This CDR3 is built from 15 residues. The CDR3 sequence is CASSQEGGAIGELFF. The CDR3 nucleotides read TGCGCCAGCAGCCAAGAAGGGGGCGCGATCGGGGAGCTGTTTTTT.

The CDR3 reads CASRRPAARGNYGYTF. CDR3 nucleotides: TGTGCCAGCAGGCGTCCCGCCGCCCGGGGTAACTATGGCTACACCTTC. The genes are TRBV9 and TRBJ1-2; no definite D call. V was pared by 5 bases and J by 1 base, with 18 bases between. The germline gives CDR1 SGDLS, CDR2 YYNGEE. The CDR3 is 16 residues long.

This rearrangement joins TRBV24-1 to TRBJ2-1, with a possible D match to TRBD1 (5 bases). CDR1 is KGHDR, CDR2 SFDVKD, per germline. The CDR3 is made up of 15 amino acids. V lost 6 bases to trimming and J lost 4 bases, with 15 bases between them. The CDR3 reads CATSLGQGKYNEQFF. CDR3 DNA: TGTGCCACCAGTCTAGGGCAGGGCAAGTACAATGAGCAGTTCTTC.

This rearrangement joins TRBV29-1 to TRBJ1-5; D possibly corresponds to TRBD1 (5 bases). Germline V gives CDR1 SQVTM, CDR2 ANQGSEA. The CDR3 is 13 amino acids. V was shortened by 4 bases and J by 4 bases, with 11 bases between the two germline ends. The CDR3 region has the DNA TGCAGCGTTGGGGTGGGGGGAAATCAGCCCCAGCATTTT. Its protein product is CSVGVGGNQPQHF.

The chain combines TRBV30 with TRBJ2-5; D ambiguous. CDR1 GTSNPN and CDR2 SVGIG come from the germline V gene (reference sequence). V was pared by 2 bases and J by 2 bases, with 9 bases between. The CDR3 is 13 residues long. The CDR3 coding sequence is TGTGCCTGGAGTCAGTGGCAGCAAGAGACCCAGTACTTC. This sequence encodes CAWSQWQQETQYF. The variable domain in full, completed from reference TRBV30 and TRBJ2-5, reads SQTIHQWPATLVQPVGSPLSLECTVEGTSNPNLYWYRQAAGRGLQLLFYSVGIGQISSEVPQNLSASRPQDRQFILSSKKLLLSDSGFYLCAWSQWQQETQYFGPGTRLLVL.